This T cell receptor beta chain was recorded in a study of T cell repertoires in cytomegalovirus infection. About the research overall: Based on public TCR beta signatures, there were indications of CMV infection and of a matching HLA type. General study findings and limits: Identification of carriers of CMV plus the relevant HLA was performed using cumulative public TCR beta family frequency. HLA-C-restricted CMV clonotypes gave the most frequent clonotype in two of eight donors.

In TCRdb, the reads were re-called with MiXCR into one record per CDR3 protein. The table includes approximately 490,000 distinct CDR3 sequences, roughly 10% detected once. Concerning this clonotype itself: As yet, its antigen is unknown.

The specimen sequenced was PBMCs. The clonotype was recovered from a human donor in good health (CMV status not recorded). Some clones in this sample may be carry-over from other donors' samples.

The DNA for the CDR3 is TGTGCCACTTGCCCCGACGCGAACACCGGGGAGCTGTTTTTT. Protein sequence: CATCPDANTGELFF. The chain recombines TRBV24-1 with TRBJ2-2; D gene unclear. From germline, CDR1 is KGHDR and CDR2 SFDVKD. The CDR3 loop spans 14 amino acids. The V end was cut by 10 bases, the J end by 0 bases, with 11 bases between.